The following is a T cell receptor beta chain sequence with its context. The target antigen is unknown. The PCR used 60 Vbeta and 13 Jbeta primers. The repertoire was sequenced with immunoSEQ multiplex PCR; TCRdb's copy has only in-frame clones and lacks some. Of some 63,000 clones listed, 75% to 85% are singletons. The record originates from a study of cytomegalovirus exposure and HLA in healthy donors. V was shortened by 7 bases and J by 0 bases, with 9 bases between the two germline ends. Germline V gene sequence: CDR1 WNHNN, CDR2 SYGVQD (reference sequence). The CDR3 runs 13 residues. General study findings and limits: According to the study, around 160 TCR beta chains were cytomegalovirus-associated. Follow-up analysis later connected one missense variant in DCLRE1C with trimming of TCR beta V- and J-genes.

J is TRBJ1-1 and V is TRBV10-1; D is perhaps TRBD1 (5 bases). The sequencing sample was made of PBMCs. The sequence was obtained from a human donor in good health. The CDR3 sequence: CASKGDMNTEAFF. The CDR3 DNA reads TGCGCCAGCAAAGGGGATATGAACACTGAAGCTTTCTTT.